The clone carrying this T cell receptor beta chain has at least ten counts. Between the trimmed V and J ends, which lost 5 bases and 4 bases, there was a span of 15 bases. This CDR3 has 15 amino acids. A 5'RACE reaction primed in the constant segment made cDNA libraries of TCR alpha and TCR beta, and these carried sample barcodes and UMIs. One entry per CDR3 protein results from TCRdb running MiXCR on the 5' RACE reads. The repertoire includes 250,000 or so distinct CDR3 sequences, over 15% of them detected once, and 20% to 25% sits in the top ten. This entry comes from a study of T-cell memory formation after mild COVID-19. Study as a whole: TCR clusters showed largely donor specificity.

The sample was PBMCs or a T cell subset sorted from them (not recorded which). The receptor was isolated from a man between 18 and 35 years old who had mild COVID-19 (a few samples of this study predate the infection). Cell type and time point are not known. V is TRBV12-3 or TRBV12-4 and J is TRBJ1-5; the D gene is possibly TRBD1 (6 bases). CDR3 bases: TGTGCCAGCAGTCAACAGGGTCTAGGGAATCAGCCCCAGCATTTT. It is translated as CASSQQGLGNQPQHF.